This T cell receptor beta chain was documented in a study of blood T cell repertoires in COVID-19. The overall study: Italy, Spain and the United States were the sources of the convalescent and acute COVID-19 samples.

This clone was recorded a few times. TCRdb's table, derived via immunoSEQ multiplex PCR, lists solely in-frame clones and lacks some. The sample includes approximately 140,000 clones, around four fifths seen only once; the top ten take approximately 40%. J was trimmed by 5 bases and V by 1 base; bases with no gene match: 2. CDR1 MGHRA and CDR2 YSYEKL come from the germline V gene. This CDR3 region has 14 residues. The gene calls are TRBV4-1 and TRBJ2-7; 10 nucleotides match TRBD1. The clonotype originates from a human donor in a cohort sampled during active COVID-19. Material: peripheral blood. The DNA for the CDR3 is TGCGCCAGCAGCCAAGGACAGGGGGCTAACGAGCAGTACTTC. It specifies CASSQGQGANEQYF.